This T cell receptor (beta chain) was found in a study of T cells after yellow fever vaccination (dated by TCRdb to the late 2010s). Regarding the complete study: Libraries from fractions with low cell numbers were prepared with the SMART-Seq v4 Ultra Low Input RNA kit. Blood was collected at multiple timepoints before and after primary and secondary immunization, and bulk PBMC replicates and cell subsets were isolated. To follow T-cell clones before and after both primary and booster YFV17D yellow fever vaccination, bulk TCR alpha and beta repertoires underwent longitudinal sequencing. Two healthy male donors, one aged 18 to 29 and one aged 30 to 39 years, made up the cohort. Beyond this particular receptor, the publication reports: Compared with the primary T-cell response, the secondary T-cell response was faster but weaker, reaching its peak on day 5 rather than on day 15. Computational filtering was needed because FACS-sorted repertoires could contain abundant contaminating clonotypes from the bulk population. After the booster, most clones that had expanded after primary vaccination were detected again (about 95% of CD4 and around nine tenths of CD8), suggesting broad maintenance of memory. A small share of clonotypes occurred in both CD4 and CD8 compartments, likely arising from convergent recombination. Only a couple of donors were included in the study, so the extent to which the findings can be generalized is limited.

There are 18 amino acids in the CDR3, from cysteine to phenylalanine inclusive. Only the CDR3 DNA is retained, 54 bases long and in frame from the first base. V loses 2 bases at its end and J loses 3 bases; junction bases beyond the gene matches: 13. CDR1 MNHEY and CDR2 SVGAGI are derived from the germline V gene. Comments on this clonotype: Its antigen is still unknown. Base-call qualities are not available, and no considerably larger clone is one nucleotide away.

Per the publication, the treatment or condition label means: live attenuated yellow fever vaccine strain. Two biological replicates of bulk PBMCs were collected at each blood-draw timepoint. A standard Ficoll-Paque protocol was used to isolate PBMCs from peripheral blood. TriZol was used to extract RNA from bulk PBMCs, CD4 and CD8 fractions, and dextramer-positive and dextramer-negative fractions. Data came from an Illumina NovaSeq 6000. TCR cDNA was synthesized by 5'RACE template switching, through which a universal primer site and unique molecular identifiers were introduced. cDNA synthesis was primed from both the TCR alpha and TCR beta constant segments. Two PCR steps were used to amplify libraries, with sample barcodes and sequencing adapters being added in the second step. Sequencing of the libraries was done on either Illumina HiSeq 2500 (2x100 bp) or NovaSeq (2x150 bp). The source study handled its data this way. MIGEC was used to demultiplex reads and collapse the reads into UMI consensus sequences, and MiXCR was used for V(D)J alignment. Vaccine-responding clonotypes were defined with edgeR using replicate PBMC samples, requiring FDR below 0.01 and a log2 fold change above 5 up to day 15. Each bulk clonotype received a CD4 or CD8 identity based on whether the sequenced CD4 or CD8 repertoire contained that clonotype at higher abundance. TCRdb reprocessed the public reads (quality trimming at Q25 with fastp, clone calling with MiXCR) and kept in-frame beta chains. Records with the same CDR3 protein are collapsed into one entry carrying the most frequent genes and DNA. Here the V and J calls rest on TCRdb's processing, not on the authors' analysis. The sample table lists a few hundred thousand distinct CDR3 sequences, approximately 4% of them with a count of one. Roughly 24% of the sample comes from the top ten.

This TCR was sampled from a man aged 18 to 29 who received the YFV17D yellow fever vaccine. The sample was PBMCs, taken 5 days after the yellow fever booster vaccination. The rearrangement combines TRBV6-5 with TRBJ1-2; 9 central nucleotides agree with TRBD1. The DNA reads TGTGCCAGCAGTTACACCTCCGGGACAGGGAGCGGTGACTATGGCTACACCTTC. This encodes CASSYTSGTGSGDYGYTF.